This record looks at one T cell receptor beta chain sequence and its context. Its specificity is not known. The record originates from a study of T cells after yellow fever vaccination. Whole-study context: The authors prepared low-cell-number fractions using SMART-Seq v4 Ultra Low Input. Study results and limitations: After the booster, 95% to 98% of CD4 and around nine tenths of CD8 primary-response clones were re-detected. FACS-sorted repertoires could contain abundant clonotypes contaminating from the bulk population. CD4 and CD8 compartments shared a small share of clonotypes, likely from convergent recombination.

TCRdb itself ran the 5' RACE reads through MiXCR, one entry per CDR3 protein. The repertoire has approximately 610,000 distinct CDR3 sequences, 17% of them found once; the top ten carry 15% to 20%. The germline V gene encodes CDR1 LNHNV and CDR2 YYDKDF (reference sequence). J was trimmed by 2 bases and V by 1 base; bases with no gene match: 2. CDR3 length: 16 residues. V gene TRBV15 combines with J gene TRBJ2-2, with 9 nucleotides matching TRBD1. The origin of this receptor is a man aged 18-30 years who received the YFV17D yellow fever vaccine. Sequences were derived from PBMCs, sampled 5 to 6 days after the first yellow fever vaccination. The CDR3: CATSRGQGVNTGELFF. CDR3 in DNA: TGTGCCACCAGCAGAGGACAGGGGGTTAACACCGGGGAGCTGTTTTTT. The full variable domain, rest sourced from reference TRBV15 and TRBJ2-2, is DAMVIQNPRYQVTQFGKPVTLSCSQTLNHNVMYWYQQKSSQAPKLLFHYYDKDFNNEADTPDNFQSRRPNTSFCFLDIRSPGLGDTAMYLCATSRGQGVNTGELFFGEGSRLTVL.